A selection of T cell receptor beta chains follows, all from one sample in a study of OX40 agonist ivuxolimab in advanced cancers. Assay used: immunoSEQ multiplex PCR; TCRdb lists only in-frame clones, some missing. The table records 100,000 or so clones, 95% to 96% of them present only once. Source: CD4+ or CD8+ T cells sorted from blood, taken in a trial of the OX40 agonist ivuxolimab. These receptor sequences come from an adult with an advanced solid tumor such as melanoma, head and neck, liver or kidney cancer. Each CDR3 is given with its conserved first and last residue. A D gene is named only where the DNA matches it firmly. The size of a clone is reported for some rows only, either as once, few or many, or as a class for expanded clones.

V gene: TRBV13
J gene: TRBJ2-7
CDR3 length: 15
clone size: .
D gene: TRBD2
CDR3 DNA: TGTGCCAGCAGCTTATCGGGGGGGGCCGGTTACGAGCAGTACTTC
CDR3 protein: CASSLSGGAGYEQYF

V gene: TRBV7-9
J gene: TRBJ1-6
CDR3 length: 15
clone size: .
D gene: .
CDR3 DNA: TGTGCCAGCAGCTTGGATCTGGGAGTCCCTTCACCCCTCCACTTT
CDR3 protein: CASSLDLGVPSPLHF

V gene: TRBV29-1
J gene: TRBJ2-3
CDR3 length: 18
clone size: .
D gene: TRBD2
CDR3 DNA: TGCAGCGTTCCAGGGACTAGCGGGAGAGTTGGGGCGTTCGATACGCAGTATTTT
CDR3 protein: CSVPGTSGRVGAFDTQYF

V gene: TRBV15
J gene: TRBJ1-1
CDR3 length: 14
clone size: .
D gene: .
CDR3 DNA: TGTGCCACCAGGACTTCGGGGTTTTACACTGAAGCTTTCTTT
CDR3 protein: CATRTSGFYTEAFF

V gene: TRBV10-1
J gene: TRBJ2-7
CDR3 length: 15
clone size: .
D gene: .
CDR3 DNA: TGCGCCAGCAGTGAAAGCGCAGGGGACATCTACGAGCAGTACTTC
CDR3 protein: CASSESAGDIYEQYF

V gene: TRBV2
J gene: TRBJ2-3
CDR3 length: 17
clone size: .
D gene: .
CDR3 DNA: TGTGCCAGCAGTGGGGTCCGTGAAGGGTTTATTGGAGATACGCAGTATTTT
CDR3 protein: CASSGVREGFIGDTQYF

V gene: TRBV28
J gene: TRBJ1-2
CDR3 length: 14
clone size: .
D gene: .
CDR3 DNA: TGTGCCAGCAGTCCCGGACGGTCGGTCTATGGCTACACCTTC
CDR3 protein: CASSPGRSVYGYTF

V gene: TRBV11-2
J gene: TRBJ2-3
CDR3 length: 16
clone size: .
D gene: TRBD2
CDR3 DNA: TGTGCCAGCAGCCTAGATGGCGGGGGTTCGGGAGATACGCAGTATTTT
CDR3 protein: CASSLDGGGSGDTQYF

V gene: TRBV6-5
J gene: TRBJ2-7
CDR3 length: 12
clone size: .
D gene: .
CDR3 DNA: TGTGCCAGCAGCGGAGAGGCCTACGAGCAGTACTTC
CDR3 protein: CASSGEAYEQYF

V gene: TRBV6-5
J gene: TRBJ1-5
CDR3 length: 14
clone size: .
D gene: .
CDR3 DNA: TGTGCCAGCAGTGACCAGGGGCTTCATCAGCCCCAGCATTTT
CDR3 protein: CASSDQGLHQPQHF

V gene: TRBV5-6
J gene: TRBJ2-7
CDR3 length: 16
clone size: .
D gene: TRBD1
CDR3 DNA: TGTGCCAGCAGCACGCAAGGGACAGGGTTCCCGTACGAGCAGTACTTC
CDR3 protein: CASSTQGTGFPYEQYF

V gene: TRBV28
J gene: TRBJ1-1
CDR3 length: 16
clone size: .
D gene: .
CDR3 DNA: TGTGCCAGCAGCACCCCGTTGAAGGGGGACTACACTGAAGCTTTCTTT
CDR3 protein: CASSTPLKGDYTEAFF

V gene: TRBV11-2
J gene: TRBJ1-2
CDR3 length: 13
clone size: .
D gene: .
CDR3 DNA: TGTGCCAGCAGCTTAGGGTTGGGGGACGGCTACACCTTC
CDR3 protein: CASSLGLGDGYTF

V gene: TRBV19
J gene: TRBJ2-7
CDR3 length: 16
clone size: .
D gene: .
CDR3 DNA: TGTGCCAGTAGTCCCAATGGTGACGACTTTAGGTACGAGCAGTACTTC
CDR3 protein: CASSPNGDDFRYEQYF

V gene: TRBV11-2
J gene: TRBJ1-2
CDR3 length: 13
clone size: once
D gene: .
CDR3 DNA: TGTGCCAGCAAACGTGGCGCTAACTATGGCTACACCTTC
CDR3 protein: CASKRGANYGYTF

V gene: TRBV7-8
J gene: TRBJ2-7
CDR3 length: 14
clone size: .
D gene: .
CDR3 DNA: TGTGCCAGCAGCTTCCGGACAGACCCCTGGGAGCAGTACTTC
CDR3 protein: CASSFRTDPWEQYF

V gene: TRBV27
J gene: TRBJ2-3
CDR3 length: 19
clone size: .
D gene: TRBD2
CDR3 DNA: TGTGCCAGCAGTTACCAAAGCGGGAGGGCCTTTATGGGCACAGATACGCAGTATTTT
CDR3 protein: CASSYQSGRAFMGTDTQYF

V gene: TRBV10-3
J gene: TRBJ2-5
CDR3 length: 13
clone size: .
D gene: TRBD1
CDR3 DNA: TGTGCCATCAGTGTAGACAGGGTGGAGACCCAGTACTTC
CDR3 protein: CAISVDRVETQYF

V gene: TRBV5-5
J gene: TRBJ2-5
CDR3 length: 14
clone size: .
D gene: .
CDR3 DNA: TGCGCCAGCAGCCAAGAGCACACCAAAGAGACCCAGTACTTC
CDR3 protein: CASSQEHTKETQYF

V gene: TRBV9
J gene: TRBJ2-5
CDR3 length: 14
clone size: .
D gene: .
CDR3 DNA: TGTGCCAGCAGCGGCGACTCTCCTCAAGAGACCCAGTACTTC
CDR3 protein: CASSGDSPQETQYF

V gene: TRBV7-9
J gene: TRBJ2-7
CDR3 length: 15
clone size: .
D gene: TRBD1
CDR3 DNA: TGTGCCAGCAGCTCGTCCGGGACAGGGACTTACGAGCAGTACTTC
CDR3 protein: CASSSSGTGTYEQYF

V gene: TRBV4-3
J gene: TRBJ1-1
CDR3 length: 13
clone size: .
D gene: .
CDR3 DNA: TGCGCCAGCAGCCAAGATTGGAACACTGAAGCTTTCTTT
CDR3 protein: CASSQDWNTEAFF

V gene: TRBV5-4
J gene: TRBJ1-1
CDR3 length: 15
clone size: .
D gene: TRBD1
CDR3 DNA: TGTGCCAGCAGCCCCGGGACAGGAGATATAGCTGAAGCTTTCTTT
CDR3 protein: CASSPGTGDIAEAFF

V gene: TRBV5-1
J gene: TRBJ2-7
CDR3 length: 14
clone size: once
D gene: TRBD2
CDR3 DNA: TGCGCCAGCAGCTTGGGGACTAGCTCCTACGAGCAGTACTTC
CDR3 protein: CASSLGTSSYEQYF

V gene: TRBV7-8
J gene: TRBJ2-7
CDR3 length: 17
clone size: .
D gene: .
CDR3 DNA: .
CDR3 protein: CASSPFGAAGGYYEQYF

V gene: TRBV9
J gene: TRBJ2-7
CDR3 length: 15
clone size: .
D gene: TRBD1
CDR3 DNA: TGTGCCAGCAGCGTAGGGGCAGGGGGTTTATACGAGCAGTACTTC
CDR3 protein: CASSVGAGGLYEQYF

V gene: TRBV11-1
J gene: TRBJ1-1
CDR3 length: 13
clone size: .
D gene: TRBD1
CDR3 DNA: TGTGCCAGCAGCTCGTGGGACAGGGCTGAAGCTTTCTTT
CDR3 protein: CASSSWDRAEAFF

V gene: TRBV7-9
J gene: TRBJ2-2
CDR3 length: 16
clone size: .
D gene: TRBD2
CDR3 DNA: TGTGCCAGCAGCTCCTGGGTAGCGGGGGCGGCCGGGGAGCTGTTTTTT
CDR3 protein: CASSSWVAGAAGELFF

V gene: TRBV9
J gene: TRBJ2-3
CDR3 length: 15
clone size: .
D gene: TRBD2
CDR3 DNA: TGTGCCAGCAGTGAGGGACTAGCGGGAGTAGATACGCAGTATTTT
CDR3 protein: CASSEGLAGVDTQYF

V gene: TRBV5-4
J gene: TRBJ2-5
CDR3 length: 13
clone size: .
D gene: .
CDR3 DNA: TGTGCCAGCAGCCCGCGGGGCGAAGAGACCCAGTACTTC
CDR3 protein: CASSPRGEETQYF

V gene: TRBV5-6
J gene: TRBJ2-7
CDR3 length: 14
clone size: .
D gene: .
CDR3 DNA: TGTGCCAGCAGCTTGCAGTTAAACTCCTACGAGCAGTACTTC
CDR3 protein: CASSLQLNSYEQYF

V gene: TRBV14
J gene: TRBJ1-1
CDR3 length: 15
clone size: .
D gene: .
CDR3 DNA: TGTGCCAGCAGCCAAGCCGGGAGCCTGGGGACTGAAGCTTTCTTT
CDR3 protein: CASSQAGSLGTEAFF

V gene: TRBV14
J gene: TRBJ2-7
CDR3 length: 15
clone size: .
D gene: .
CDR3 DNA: TGTGCCAGCAGCTTACGCCAGATAGGGGTCTACGAGCAGTACTTC
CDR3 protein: CASSLRQIGVYEQYF

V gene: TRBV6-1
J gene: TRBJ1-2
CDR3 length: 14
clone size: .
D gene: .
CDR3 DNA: TGTGCCAGCAGTGAAGCTGCGGTTGGCTATGGCTACACCTTC
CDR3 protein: CASSEAAVGYGYTF

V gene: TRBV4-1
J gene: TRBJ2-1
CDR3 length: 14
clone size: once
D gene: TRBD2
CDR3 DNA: TGCGCCAGCAGCCAGGGACTAGCGGAAAAAGAGCAGTTCTTC
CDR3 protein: CASSQGLAEKEQFF